This T cell receptor beta chain was identified in a study of T cell clones after liver transplantation. Study-wide context: TCRbeta sequencing after a pre-transplant mixed lymphocyte reaction identified graft-donor-reactive clones, later tracked in post-transplant blood. Three of the eight recipients were HCV-positive; the rest had non-autoimmune, non-viral transplant indications. Study results and limitations: A significant post-transplant drop in circulating graft-donor-reactive CD4 TCRbeta sequences occurred in most of the 8 subjects.

Thawed unstimulated PBMCs were FACS-sorted by CD3, CD4 and CD8 into two populations. Germline values: CDR1 WNHNN, CDR2 SYGVQD (reference sequence). This CDR3 is built from 13 residues. V gave up 3 bases and J gave up 1 base, with 6 bases separating them. Points on this clone: What it binds is unknown.

The data were produced by immunoSEQ multiplex PCR, yet TCRdb's version contains in-frame clones alone and is incomplete. The sample carries tens of thousands of clones, approximately 80% recorded once. Specimen: CD4+ T cells from blood, collected 12 months after liver transplant. The V call is TRBV10-1, the J call TRBJ1-1; D gene unclear. The TCR sequence derives from a human patient who received a liver transplant. Some of the T cells may derive from the graft donor. The CDR3 protein is CASSDGENTEAFF. The DNA of the CDR3 is TGCGCCAGCAGTGATGGGGAGAACACTGAAGCTTTCTTT.